Presented here are 27 T cell receptor beta chains from one specimen sequenced in a study of monozygotic twins with inflammatory bowel disease. TCRdb re-called the 5' RACE reads, yielding one record per CDR3 amino acid sequence without DNA. The sample's table shows fewer than 200,000 distinct CDR3 sequences. Sequenced sample: blood. Receptors originate from a human donor with ulcerative colitis or Crohn's disease, or a healthy co-twin of an affected twin (not recorded which).

The J gene is TRBJ1-3, the V gene TRBV5-1; TCRdb names TRBD1, which stays unverified in the absence of DNA. This CDR3 has 16 amino acids. Germline V gives CDR1 SGHRS, CDR2 YFSETQ. CDR3 residues: CASSAGQLSSGNTIYF.

The chain joins TRBV28 to TRBJ2-7. The CDR3 loop spans 13 amino acids. Germline values: CDR1 MDHEN, CDR2 SYDVKM. CDR3 loop: CASSPTTSYEQYF.

The chain employs TRBV19 and TRBJ2-7; TCRdb names TRBD1, which stays unverified in the absence of DNA. Germline loops: CDR1 LNHDA, CDR2 SQIVND (reference sequence). The length of the CDR3 is 12 residues. The CDR3 spells CASGQGVYEQYF.

The V gene is TRBV7-3, the J gene TRBJ2-1; TCRdb lists TRBD2, though no DNA is available to test this call. The CDR3 consists of 14 residues. Germline V gene lookup returns CDR1 SGHTA and CDR2 FQGTGA. This CDR3 reads CASSQGLVSNEQFF.

V is TRBV5-1 and J is TRBJ2-7; the TCRdb call, TRBD1, lacks DNA for checking. The germline CDR1 and CDR2 sequences are SGHRS and YFSETQ. The CDR3 extends over 16 amino acids. The CDR3 sequence: CASSRMDWDRGGEQYF.

This rearrangement joins TRBV11-2 to TRBJ1-3. This CDR3 is built from 12 residues. Germline V gene data show CDR1 as SGHAT and CDR2 as FQNNGV. The CDR3 loop reads CASSSPRNTIYF.

The CDR3 spells CASSYSAQGMNTEAFF. This chain uses TRBV6-5 with TRBJ1-1; TCRdb reports TRBD1, a call that lacks DNA to check it against. This CDR3 comprises 16 residues. Germline V gene sequence: CDR1 MNHEY, CDR2 SVGAGI.

The chain uses TRBV24-1 and TRBJ2-1; TCRdb returns TRBD1, unconfirmable since there is no DNA. This CDR3 has 17 amino acids. Germline V gene sequence: CDR1 KGHDR, CDR2 SFDVKD. The CDR3 reads CATSDPKRGTPGNEQFF.

V is TRBV20-1 and J is TRBJ1-5; as DNA is missing, the TRBD1 call by TCRdb cannot be tested. This CDR3 spans 13 amino acids. CDR1 DFQATT and CDR2 SNEGSKA come from the germline V gene (reference sequence). Here the CDR3 reads CSAPYRGSQPQHF.

V gene TRBV28 combines with J gene TRBJ2-7; TCRdb's D gene call, TRBD2, goes unchecked for lack of DNA. Germline values: CDR1 MDHEN, CDR2 SYDVKM. This CDR3 comprises 15 residues. The CDR3 sequence: CASSLYGRERYEQYF.

This chain's CDR3 is CASSFKEFTSSYNEQFF. The V call is TRBV11-2, the J call TRBJ2-1. Germline lookup yields CDR1 SGHAT and CDR2 FQNNGV. This CDR3 region has 17 residues.

CDR3 region: CASSQILAGEVEQFF. V and J are TRBV28 and TRBJ2-1; TCRdb's D gene call, TRBD2, goes unchecked for lack of DNA. The CDR3 has 15 amino acids. CDR1 is MDHEN, CDR2 SYDVKM, per germline.

The chain couples TRBV27 to TRBJ1-1; TCRdb outputs TRBD1, but without DNA this stays unchecked. CDR3 length: 14 residues. In germline, CDR1 is MNHEY, CDR2 SMNVEV (reference sequence). CDR3 region: CASGRGQGDTEAFF.

V is TRBV20-1 and J is TRBJ2-1; the D call from TCRdb, TRBD2, cannot be confirmed without DNA. This CDR3 contains 11 residues. Germline assignment: CDR1 DFQATT and CDR2 SNEGSKA (reference sequence). The CDR3 sequence is CSARIANEQFF.

The CDR3 loop reads CASSLSLTSGSETQYF. This chain uses TRBV27 with TRBJ2-5; checking the TCRdb D call of TRBD2 is not possible without DNA. In germline, CDR1 is MNHEY, CDR2 SMNVEV (reference sequence). The CDR3 totals 16 residues.

V and J are TRBV11-2 and TRBJ1-5. The CDR3 is made up of 14 amino acids. CDR1 is SGHAT, CDR2 FQNNGV, per germline. The CDR3 spells CASSLGAGPQPQHF. The whole variable domain, remainder taken from reference TRBV11-2 and TRBJ1-5, is EAGVAQSPRYKIIEKRQSVAFWCNPISGHATLYWYQQILGQGPKLLIQFQNNGVVDDSQLPKDRFSAERLKGVDSTLKIQPAKLEDSAVYLCASSLGAGPQPQHFGDGTRLSIL.

The CDR3 reads CASSYVPLDEQYF. This chain uses TRBV6-6 with TRBJ2-7; TCRdb reports TRBD1, a call that lacks DNA to check it against. CDR1 and CDR2 from the germline V gene are MNHNY and SVGAGI (reference sequence). The CDR3 contains 13 residues.

This chain connects TRBV24-1 to TRBJ2-5. Germline V gene lookup returns CDR1 KGHDR and CDR2 SFDVKD. The CDR3 covers 15 residues. The CDR3 spells CATSDFKADQETQYF.

V and J are TRBV6-1 and TRBJ1-1; lacking DNA, the TRBD1 call made by TCRdb goes unchecked. From germline, CDR1 is MNHNS and CDR2 SASEGT. This CDR3 is built from 14 residues. CDR3 amino acids: CASSMRAGKAEAFF.

The V and J genes are TRBV11-2 and TRBJ2-2; TCRdb names TRBD2, which stays unverified in the absence of DNA. The CDR3 extends over 16 amino acids. In germline, CDR1 is SGHAT, CDR2 FQNNGV. The chain's CDR3 is CASSRGTSGSTGELFF.

The chain is built from TRBV30 and TRBJ2-7; the TCRdb D gene call, TRBD1, has no DNA to confirm it. CDR3 length: 13 amino acids. Looked up from germline, CDR1 is GTSNPN and CDR2 is SVGIG (reference sequence). This CDR3 is CAWNIGQGYEQYF.

This chain links TRBV5-1 with TRBJ1-2. CDR1 and CDR2 (germline): SGHRS, YFSETQ. CDR3 size: 16 residues. The CDR3 loop reads CASSLVAGTPNYGYTF.

CDR3 region: CASSLVGYEGEQYF. This chain joins TRBV11-2 and TRBJ2-7. Germline CDR1 SGHAT, CDR2 FQNNGV. This CDR3 comprises 14 residues. The full variable domain, rest sourced from reference TRBV11-2 and TRBJ2-7, is EAGVAQSPRYKIIEKRQSVAFWCNPISGHATLYWYQQILGQGPKLLIQFQNNGVVDDSQLPKDRFSAERLKGVDSTLKIQPAKLEDSAVYLCASSLVGYEGEQYFGPGTRLTVT.

The chain uses TRBV19 and TRBJ2-1. The CDR3 runs 12 residues. Per germline, CDR1 LNHDA and CDR2 SQIVND (reference sequence). The CDR3 protein is CASSAGANEQFF.

The J gene is TRBJ2-3, the V gene TRBV2. This CDR3 has 16 amino acids. Per germline, CDR1 SNHLY and CDR2 FYNNEI. The CDR3 here is CASSEPRAISTDTQYF.

The chain combines TRBV6-2 or TRBV6-3 with TRBJ2-2. Germline-derived CDR1 and CDR2 are MNHEY and SVGEGT. CDR3 size: 14 residues. CDR3 region: CASSHWTDTGELFF.

The chain links TRBV3-1 to TRBJ2-6; TCRdb gives TRBD2 as the D gene, but with no DNA this cannot be confirmed. The CDR3 runs 16 residues. The germline CDR1 and CDR2 sequences are LGHDT and YNNKEL (reference sequence). CDR3 region: CASSPLLEPGANVLTF.